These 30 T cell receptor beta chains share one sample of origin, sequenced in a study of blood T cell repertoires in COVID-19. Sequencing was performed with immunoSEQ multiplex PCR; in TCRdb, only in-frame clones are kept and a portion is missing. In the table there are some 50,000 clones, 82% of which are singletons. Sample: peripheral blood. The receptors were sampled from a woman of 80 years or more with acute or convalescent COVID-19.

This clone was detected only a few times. The CDR3: CASSESPWESYNSPLHF. In nucleotides, the CDR3 is TGCGCCAGCAGTGAGAGTCCTTGGGAGTCCTATAATTCACCCCTCCACTTT. The chain links TRBV10-1 to TRBJ1-6; D remains unclear. Germline CDR1 and CDR2: WNHNN and SYGVQD (reference sequence). CDR3 size: 17 residues. V lost 2 bases to trimming and J lost 1 base, with 12 bases between them.

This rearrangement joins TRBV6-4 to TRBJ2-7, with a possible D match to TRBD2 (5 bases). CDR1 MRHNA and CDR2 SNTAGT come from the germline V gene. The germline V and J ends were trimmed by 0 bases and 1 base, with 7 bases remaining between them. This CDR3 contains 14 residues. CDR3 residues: CASSDSGLSYEQYF. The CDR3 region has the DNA TGTGCCAGCAGTGACTCCGGACTGTCCTACGAGCAGTACTTC.

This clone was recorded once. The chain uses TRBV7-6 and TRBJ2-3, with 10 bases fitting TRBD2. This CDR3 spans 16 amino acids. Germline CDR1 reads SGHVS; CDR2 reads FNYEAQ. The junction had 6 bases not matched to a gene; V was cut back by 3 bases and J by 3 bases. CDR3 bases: TGTGCCAGCAGCTTGGGGTCTAGCGGGAGAACAGATACGCAGTATTTT. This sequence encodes CASSLGSSGRTDTQYF.

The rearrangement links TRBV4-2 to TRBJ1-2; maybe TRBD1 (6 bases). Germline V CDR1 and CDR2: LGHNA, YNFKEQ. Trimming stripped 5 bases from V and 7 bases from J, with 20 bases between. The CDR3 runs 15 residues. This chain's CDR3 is CASSSPVQGRSGYTF. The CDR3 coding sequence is TGTGCCAGCAGCTCCCCAGTCCAGGGGCGCTCTGGCTACACCTTC.

In nucleotides, the CDR3 is TGTGCCAGCAGCCTAGCGGGGGGGCAAGAGACCCAGTACTTC. Amino acid sequence: CASSLAGGQETQYF. The chain joins TRBV11-2 to TRBJ2-5; 12 bases are shared with TRBD2. Germline assignment: CDR1 SGHAT and CDR2 FQNNGV. The junction had 0 bases not matched to a gene; V was cut back by 5 bases and J by 2 bases. The CDR3 consists of 14 residues.

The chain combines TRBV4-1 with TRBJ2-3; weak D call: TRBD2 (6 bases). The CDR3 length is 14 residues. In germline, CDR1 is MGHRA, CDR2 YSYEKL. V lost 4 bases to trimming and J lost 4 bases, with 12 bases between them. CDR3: CASSPRGFPDTQYF. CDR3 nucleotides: TGCGCCAGCAGCCCACGGGGGTTCCCAGATACGCAGTATTTT.

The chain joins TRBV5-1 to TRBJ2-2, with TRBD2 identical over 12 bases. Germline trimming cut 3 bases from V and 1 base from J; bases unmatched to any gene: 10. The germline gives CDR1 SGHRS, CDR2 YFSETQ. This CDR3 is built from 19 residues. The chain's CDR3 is CASSYTSGGRIRNTGELFF. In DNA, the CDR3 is TGCGCCAGCAGCTATACTAGCGGGGGGAGAATAAGGAACACCGGGGAGCTGTTTTTT.

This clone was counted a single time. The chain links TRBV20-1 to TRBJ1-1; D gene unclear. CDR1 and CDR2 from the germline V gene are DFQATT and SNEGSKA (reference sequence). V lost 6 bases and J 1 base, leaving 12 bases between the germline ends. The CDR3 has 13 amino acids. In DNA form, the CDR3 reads TGCAGTGCGAGTGGGCCTTCGAACACTGAAGCTTTCTTT. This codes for CSASGPSNTEAFF.

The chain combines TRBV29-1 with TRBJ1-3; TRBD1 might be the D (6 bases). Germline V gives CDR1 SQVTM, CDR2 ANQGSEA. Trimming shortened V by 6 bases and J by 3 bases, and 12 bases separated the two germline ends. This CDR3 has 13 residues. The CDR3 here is CSVRTDGGNTIYF. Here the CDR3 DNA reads TGCAGCGTCCGGACAGATGGTGGAAACACCATATATTTT.

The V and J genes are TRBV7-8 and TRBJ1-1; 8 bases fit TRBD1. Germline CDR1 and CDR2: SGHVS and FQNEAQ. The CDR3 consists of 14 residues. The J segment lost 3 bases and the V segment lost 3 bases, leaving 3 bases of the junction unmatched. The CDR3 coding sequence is TGTGCCAGCAGCTTTTCACAGGGGGACACTGAAGCTTTCTTT. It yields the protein CASSFSQGDTEAFF.

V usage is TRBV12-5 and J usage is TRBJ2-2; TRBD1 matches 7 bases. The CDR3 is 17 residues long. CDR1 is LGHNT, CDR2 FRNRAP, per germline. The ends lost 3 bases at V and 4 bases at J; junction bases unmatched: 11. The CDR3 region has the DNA TGTGCTAGTGGTTTCCTTGAACAGGGGCGGGTCACCGGGGAGCTGTTTTTT. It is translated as CASGFLEQGRVTGELFF. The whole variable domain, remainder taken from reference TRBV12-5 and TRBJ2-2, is DARVTQTPRHKVTEMGQEVTMRCQPILGHNTVFWYRQTMMQGLELLAYFRNRAPLDDSGMPKDRFSAEMPDATLATLKIQPSEPRDSAVYFCASGFLEQGRVTGELFFGEGSRLTVL.

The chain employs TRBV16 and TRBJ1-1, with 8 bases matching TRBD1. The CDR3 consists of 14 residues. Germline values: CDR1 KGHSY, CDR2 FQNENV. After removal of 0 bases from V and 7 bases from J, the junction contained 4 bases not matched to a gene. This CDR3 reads CASSQSAGQVEAFF. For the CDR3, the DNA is TGTGCCAGCAGCCAATCGGCGGGACAGGTTGAAGCTTTCTTT.

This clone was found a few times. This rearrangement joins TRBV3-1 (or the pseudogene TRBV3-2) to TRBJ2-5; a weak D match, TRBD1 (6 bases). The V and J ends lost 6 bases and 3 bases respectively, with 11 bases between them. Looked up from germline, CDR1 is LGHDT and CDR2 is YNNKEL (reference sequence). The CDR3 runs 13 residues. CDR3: CASSLTGKETQYF. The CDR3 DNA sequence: TGTGCCAGCAGTTTAACAGGGAAAGAGACCCAGTACTTC.

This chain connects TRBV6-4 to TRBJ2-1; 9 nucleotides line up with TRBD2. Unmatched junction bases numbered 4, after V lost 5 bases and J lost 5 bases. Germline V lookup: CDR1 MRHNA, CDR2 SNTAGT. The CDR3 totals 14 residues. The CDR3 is CASSSLAGHNEQFF. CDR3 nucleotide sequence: TGTGCCAGCAGTTCACTAGCGGGCCACAATGAGCAGTTCTTC.

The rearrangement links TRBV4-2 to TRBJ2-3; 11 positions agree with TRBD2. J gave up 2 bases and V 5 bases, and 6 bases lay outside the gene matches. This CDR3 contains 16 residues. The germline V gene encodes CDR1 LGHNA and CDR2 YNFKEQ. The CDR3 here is CASSSRLAGTTDTQYF. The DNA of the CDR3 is TGTGCCAGCAGCTCCCGACTAGCGGGAACCACAGATACGCAGTATTTT.

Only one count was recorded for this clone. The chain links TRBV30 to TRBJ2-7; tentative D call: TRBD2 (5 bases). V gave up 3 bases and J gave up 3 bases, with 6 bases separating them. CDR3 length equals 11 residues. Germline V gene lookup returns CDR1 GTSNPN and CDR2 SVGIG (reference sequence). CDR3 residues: CAWREDYEQYF. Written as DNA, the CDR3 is TGTGCCTGGAGGGAGGACTACGAGCAGTACTTC.

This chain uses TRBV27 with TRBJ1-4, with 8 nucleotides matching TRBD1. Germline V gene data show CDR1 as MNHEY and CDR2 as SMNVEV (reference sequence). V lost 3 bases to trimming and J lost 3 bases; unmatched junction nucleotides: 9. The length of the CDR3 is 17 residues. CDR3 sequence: CASSFMGDRGSNEKLFF. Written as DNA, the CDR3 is TGTGCCAGCAGTTTTATGGGCGACAGGGGCTCTAATGAAAAACTGTTTTTT. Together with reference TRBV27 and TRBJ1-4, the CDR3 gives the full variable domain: EAQVTQNPRYLITVTGKKLTVTCSQNMNHEYMSWYRQDPGLGLRQIYYSMNVEVTDKGDVPEGYKVSRKEKRNFPLILESPSPNQTSLYFCASSFMGDRGSNEKLFFGSGTQLSVL.

The CDR3 loop is CASSQELGAGVSGELFF. The DNA of the CDR3 is TGTGCCAGCAGCCAAGAGCTTGGAGCGGGAGTCAGCGGGGAGCTGTTTTTT. The chain carries TRBV3-1 (or the pseudogene TRBV3-2) and TRBJ2-2; 8 bases map to TRBD2. This CDR3 region has 17 residues. Losses at the gene ends were 0 bases for V and 7 bases for J; bases not matched to a gene: 10. Germline V gene data show CDR1 as LGHDT and CDR2 as YNNKEL (reference sequence).

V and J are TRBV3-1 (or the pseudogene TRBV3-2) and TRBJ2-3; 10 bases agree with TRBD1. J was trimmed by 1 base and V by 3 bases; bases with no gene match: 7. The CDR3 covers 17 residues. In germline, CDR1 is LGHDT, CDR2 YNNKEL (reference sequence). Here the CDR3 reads CASSHLRQGAGTDTQYF. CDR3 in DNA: TGTGCCAGCAGCCATCTGCGACAGGGGGCCGGCACAGATACGCAGTATTTT.

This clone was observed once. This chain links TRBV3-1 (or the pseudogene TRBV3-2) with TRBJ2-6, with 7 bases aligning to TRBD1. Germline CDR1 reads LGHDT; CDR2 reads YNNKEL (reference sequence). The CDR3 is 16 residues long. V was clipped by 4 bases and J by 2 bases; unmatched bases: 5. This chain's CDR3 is CASSRRQGAGANVLTF. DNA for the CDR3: TGTGCCAGCAGCCGGCGACAGGGTGCTGGGGCCAACGTCCTGACTTTC.

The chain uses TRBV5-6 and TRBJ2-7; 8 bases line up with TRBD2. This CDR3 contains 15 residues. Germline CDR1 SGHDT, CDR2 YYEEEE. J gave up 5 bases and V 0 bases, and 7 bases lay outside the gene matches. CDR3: CASSLVSSGSDEQYF. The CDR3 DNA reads TGTGCCAGCAGCTTGGTGTCTAGCGGGTCCGACGAGCAGTACTTC.

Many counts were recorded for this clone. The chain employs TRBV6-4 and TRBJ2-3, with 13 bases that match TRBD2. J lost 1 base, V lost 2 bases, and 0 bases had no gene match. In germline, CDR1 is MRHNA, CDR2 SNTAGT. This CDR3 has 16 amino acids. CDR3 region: CASSDTSGGGTDTQYF. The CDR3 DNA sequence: TGTGCCAGCAGTGACACTAGCGGGGGGGGCACAGATACGCAGTATTTT.

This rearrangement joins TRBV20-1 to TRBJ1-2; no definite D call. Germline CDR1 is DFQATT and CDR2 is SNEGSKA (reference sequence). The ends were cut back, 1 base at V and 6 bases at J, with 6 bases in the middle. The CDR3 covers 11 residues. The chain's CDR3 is CSARALDGYTF. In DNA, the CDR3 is TGCAGTGCTAGAGCCCTAGATGGCTACACCTTC.

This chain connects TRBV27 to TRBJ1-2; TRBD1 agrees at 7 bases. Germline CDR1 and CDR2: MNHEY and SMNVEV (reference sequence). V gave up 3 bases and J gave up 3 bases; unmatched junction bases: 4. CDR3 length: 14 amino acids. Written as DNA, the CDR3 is TGTGCCAGCAGTTTTGGGCAGGGGGACTATGGCTACACCTTC. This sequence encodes CASSFGQGDYGYTF.

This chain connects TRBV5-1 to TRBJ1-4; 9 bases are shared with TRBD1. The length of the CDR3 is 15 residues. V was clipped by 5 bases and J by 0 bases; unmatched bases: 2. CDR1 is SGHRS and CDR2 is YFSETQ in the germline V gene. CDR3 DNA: TGCGCCAGCAGAAGGACAGGGGCAACTAATGAAAAACTGTTTTTT. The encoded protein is CASRRTGATNEKLFF.

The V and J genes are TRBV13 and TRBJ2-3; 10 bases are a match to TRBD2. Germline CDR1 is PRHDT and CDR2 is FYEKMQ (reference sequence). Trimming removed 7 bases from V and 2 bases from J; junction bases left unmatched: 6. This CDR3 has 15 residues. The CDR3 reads CASNQAGGLTDTQYF. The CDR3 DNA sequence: TGTGCCAGCAACCAAGCGGGGGGGCTCACAGATACGCAGTATTTT.

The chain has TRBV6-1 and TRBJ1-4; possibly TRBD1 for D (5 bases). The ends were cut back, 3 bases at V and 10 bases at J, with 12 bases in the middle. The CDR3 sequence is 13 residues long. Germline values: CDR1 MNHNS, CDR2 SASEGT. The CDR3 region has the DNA TGTGCCAGCAGTGATGGCAGGGTTGCAAAACTGTTTTTT. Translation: CASSDGRVAKLFF.

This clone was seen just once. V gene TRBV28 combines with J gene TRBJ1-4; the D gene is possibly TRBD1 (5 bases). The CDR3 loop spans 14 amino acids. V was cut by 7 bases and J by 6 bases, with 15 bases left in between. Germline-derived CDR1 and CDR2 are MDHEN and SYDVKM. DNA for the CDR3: TGTGCCAGCACCGTCGGGGGGTTGGATGAAAAACTGTTTTTT. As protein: CASTVGGLDEKLFF.

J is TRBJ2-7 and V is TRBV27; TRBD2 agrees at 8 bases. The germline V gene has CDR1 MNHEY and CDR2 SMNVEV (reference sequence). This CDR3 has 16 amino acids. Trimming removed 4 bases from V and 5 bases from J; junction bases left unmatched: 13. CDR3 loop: CASSSHTGGSPHEQYF. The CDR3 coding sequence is TGTGCCAGCAGTTCCCATACGGGGGGGAGCCCCCACGAGCAGTACTTC.

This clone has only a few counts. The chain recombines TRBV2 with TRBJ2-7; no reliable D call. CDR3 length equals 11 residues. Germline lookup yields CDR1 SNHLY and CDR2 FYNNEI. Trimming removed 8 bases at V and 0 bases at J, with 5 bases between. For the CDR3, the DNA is TGTGCCAGCGGGCCCTCCTACGAGCAGTACTTC. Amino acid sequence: CASGPSYEQYF.